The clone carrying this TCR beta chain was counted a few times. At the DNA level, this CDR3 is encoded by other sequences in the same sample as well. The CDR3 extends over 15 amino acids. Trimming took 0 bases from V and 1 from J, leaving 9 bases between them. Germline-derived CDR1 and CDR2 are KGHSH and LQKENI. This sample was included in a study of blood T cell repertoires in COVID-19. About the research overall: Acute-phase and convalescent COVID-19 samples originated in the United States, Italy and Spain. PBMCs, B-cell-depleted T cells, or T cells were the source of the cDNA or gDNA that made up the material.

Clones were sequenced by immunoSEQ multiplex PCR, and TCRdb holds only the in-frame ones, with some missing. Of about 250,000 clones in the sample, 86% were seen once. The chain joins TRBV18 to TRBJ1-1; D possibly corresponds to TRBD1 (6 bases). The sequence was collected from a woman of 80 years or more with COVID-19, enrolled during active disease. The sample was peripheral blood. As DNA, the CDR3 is TGTGCCAGCTCACCACCACAGGGCGCGAACACTGAAGCTTTCTTT. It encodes CASSPPQGANTEAFF.